One sample yielded the 6 T cell receptor beta chains listed below, sequenced in a study of blood T cell repertoires in COVID-19 (dated by TCRdb to the early 2020s). Library creation used the immunoSEQ multiplex PCR assay. The table was pulled from immuneACCESS by TCRdb, which kept in-frame rearrangements only. Such tables lose some clones; where checked, under half of the loss comes from unresolved V genes, and the rest has no known cause. The sample has 150,000 to 200,000 clones on record, 65% to 85% of them singletons. The ten most abundant clones make up roughly 3% of the sample. Sequencing was done on a sample of peripheral blood. The receptors were sampled from a human donor with acute or convalescent COVID-19. The donor label of this sample is uncertain.

Only a few counts were recorded for this clone. The V gene is TRBV5-1, the J gene TRBJ1-5; D is unclear. The V gene's germline CDR1 is SGHRS and CDR2 YFSETQ. The germline V and J ends were trimmed by 4 bases and 2 bases, with 7 bases remaining between them. This CDR3 spans 13 amino acids. CDR3 sequence: CASSPLGNQPQHF. CDR3 in DNA: TGCGCCAGCAGCCCCCTAGGCAATCAGCCCCAGCATTTT.

Here the CDR3 reads CAWSVGQGGKQPQHF. The CDR3, as DNA: TGTGCCTGGAGTGTAGGGCAGGGTGGGAAGCAGCCCCAGCATTTT. The V gene is TRBV30, the J gene TRBJ1-5; tentative D call: TRBD1 (5 bases). The germline CDR1 and CDR2 sequences are GTSNPN and SVGIG (reference sequence). The V and J ends lost 0 bases and 7 bases respectively, with 16 bases between them. The CDR3 has 15 residues.

This sequence joins TRBV7-9 and TRBJ1-4; no reliable D call. Germline-derived CDR1 and CDR2 are SEHNR and FQNEAQ (reference sequence). The germline V and J ends were trimmed by 3 bases and 4 bases, with 9 bases remaining between them. The CDR3 runs 14 residues. The DNA for the CDR3 is TGTGCCAGCAGCTTGGGAGGAGGTAATGAAAAACTGTTTTTT. Translating gives CASSLGGGNEKLFF.

V is TRBV28 and J is TRBJ1-4; D unresolved. The CDR3 sequence is 14 residues long. V was shortened by 7 bases and J by 0 bases, with 9 bases between the two germline ends. CDR1 MDHEN and CDR2 SYDVKM come from the germline V gene. DNA for the CDR3: TGTGCCAGCAAGCTACTTGCAACTAATGAAAAACTGTTTTTT. Encoded protein: CASKLLATNEKLFF.

The chain couples TRBV2 to TRBJ1-2; D is uncertain. The germline CDR1 and CDR2 sequences are SNHLY and FYNNEI. The CDR3 loop spans 12 amino acids. The V end was cut by 8 bases, the J end by 6 bases, with 13 bases between. CDR3 bases: TGTGCCAGCTACACCATACCTGATGGCTACACCTTC. Protein product: CASYTIPDGYTF. Filled out from reference TRBV2 and TRBJ1-2, the complete variable domain reads EPEVTQTPSHQVTQMGQEVILRCVPISNHLYFYWYRQILGQKVEFLVSFYNNEISEKSEIFDDQFSVERPDGSNFTLKIRSTKLEDSAMYFCASYTIPDGYTFGSGTRLTVV.

The V call is TRBV12-2, the J call TRBJ2-4; no check of the table's D call, TRBD2, against the DNA was made. TRBV12-2 is designated a pseudogene. This CDR3 spans 19 amino acids. The CDR3 spells CASRLAPASGNIAKNIQYF. CDR3 DNA sequence: TGTGCAAGTCGCTTAGCGCCGGCTAGCGGAAACATAGCCAAAAACATTCAGTACTTC.